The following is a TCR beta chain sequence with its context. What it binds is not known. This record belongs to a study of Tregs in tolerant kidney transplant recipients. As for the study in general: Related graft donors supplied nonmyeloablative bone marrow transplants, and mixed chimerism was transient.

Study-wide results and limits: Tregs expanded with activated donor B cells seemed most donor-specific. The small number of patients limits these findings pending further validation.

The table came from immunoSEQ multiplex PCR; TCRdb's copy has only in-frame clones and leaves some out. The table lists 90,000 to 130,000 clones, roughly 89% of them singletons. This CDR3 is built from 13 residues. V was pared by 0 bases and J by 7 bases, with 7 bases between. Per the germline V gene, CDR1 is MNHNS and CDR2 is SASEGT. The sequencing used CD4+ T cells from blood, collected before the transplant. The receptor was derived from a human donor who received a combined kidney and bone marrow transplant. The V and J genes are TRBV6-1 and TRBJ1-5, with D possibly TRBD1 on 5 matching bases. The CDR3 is CASSEAGGQPQHF. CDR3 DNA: TGTGCCAGCAGTGAAGCGGGGGGACAGCCCCAGCATTTT.